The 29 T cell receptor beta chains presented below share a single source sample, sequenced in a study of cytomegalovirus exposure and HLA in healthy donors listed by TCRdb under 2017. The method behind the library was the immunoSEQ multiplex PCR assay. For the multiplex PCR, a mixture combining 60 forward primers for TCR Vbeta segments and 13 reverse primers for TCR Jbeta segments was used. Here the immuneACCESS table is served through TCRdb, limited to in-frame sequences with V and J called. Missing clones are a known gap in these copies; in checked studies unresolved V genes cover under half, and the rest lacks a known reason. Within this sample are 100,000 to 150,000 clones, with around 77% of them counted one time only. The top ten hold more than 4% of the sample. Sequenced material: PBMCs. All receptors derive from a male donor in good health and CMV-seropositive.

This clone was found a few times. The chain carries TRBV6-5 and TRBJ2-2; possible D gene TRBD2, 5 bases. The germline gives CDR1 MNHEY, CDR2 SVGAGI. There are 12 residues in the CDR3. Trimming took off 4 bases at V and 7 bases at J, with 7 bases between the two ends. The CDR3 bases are TGTGCCAGCAGTTGGGCGGGCGGGGAGCTGTTTTTT. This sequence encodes CASSWAGGELFF.

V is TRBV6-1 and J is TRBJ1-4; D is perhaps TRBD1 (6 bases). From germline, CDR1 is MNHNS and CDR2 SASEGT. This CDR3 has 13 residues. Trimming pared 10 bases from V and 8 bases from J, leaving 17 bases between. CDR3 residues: CATITGSKEKLFF. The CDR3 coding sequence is TGTGCCACCATTACAGGGAGTAAAGAAAAACTGTTTTTT.

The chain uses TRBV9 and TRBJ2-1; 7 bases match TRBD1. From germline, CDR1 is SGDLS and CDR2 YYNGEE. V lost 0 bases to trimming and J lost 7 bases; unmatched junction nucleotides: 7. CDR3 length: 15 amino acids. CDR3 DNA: TGTGCCAGCAGCGTAGGGGACAGTCCAATTAATGAGCAGTTCTTC. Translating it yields CASSVGDSPINEQFF.

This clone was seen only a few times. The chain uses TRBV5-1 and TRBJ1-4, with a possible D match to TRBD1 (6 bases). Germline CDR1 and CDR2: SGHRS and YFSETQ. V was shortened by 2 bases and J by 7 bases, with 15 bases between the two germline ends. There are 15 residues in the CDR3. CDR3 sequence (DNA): TGCGCCAGCAGCTTCAGGGGCGCATGGGGTGAAAAACTGTTTTTT. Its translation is CASSFRGAWGEKLFF.

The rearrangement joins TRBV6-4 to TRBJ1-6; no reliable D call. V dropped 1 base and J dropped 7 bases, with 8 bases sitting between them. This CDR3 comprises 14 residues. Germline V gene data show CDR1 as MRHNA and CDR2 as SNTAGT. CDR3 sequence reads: CASSDYSKNSPLHF. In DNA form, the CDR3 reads TGTGCCAGCAGTGACTACTCAAAAAATTCACCCCTCCACTTT.

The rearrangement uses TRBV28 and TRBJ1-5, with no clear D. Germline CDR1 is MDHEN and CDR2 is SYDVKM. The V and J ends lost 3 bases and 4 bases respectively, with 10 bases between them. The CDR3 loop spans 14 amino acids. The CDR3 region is CASSFGGRNQPQHF. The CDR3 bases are TGTGCCAGCAGTTTCGGAGGCAGAAATCAGCCCCAGCATTTT.

CDR3 sequence: CASSRTGGLANYGYTF. CDR3 in DNA: TGTGCCAGCAGCCGGACAGGGGGCTTAGCTAACTATGGCTACACCTTC. The chain joins TRBV28 to TRBJ1-2; TRBD1 matches at 11 bases. The CDR3 loop spans 16 amino acids. Germline V gene lookup returns CDR1 MDHEN and CDR2 SYDVKM. Trimming took 6 bases from V and 0 from J; bases not matched to a gene: 6.

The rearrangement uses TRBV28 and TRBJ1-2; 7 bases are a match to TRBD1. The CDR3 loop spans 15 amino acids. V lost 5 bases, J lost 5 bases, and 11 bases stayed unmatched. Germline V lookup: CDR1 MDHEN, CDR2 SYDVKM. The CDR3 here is CASSPLDRDGYGYTF. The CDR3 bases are TGTGCCAGCAGTCCCTTAGACAGGGATGGGTATGGCTACACCTTC.

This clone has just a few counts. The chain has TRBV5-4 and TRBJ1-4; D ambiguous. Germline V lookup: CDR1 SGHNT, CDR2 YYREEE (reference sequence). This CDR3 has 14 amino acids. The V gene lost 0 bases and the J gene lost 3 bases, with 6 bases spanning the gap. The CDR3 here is CASSLDYSNEKLFF. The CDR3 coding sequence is TGTGCCAGCAGCTTGGATTATTCTAATGAAAAACTGTTTTTT.

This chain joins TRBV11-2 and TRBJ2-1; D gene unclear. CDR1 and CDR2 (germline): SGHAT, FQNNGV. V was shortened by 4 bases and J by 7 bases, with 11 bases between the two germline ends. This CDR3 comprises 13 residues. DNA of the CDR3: TGTGCCAGCAGCTCTAACCTAGGAAATGAGCAGTTCTTC. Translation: CASSSNLGNEQFF.

The CDR3, as DNA: TGCAGTGTTCAGACGGGAGAGACCCAGTACTTC. Translated: CSVQTGETQYF. The chain carries TRBV20-1 and TRBJ2-5; D gene ambiguous. V was trimmed by 7 bases and J by 4 bases, leaving 10 bases between them. CDR1 is DFQATT and CDR2 is SNEGSKA in the germline V gene (reference sequence). This CDR3 has 11 amino acids.

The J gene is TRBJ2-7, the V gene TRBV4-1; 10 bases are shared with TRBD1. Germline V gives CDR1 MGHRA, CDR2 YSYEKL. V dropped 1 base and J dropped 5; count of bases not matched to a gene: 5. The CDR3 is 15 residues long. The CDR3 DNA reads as TGCGCCAGCAGCCAAGGGGGACAGGGGTTCGACGAGCAGTACTTC. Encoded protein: CASSQGGQGFDEQYF.

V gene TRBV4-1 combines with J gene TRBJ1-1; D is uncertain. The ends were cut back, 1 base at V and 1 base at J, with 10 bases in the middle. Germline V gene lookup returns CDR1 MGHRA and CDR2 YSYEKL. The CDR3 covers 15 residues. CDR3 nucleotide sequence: TGCGCCAGCAGCCAAGGAGGCAGCTCGAACACTGAAGCTTTCTTT. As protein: CASSQGGSSNTEAFF.

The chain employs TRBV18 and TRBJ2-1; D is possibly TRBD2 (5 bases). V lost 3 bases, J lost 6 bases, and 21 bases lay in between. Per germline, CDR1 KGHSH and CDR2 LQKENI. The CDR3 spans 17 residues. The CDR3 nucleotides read TGTGCCAGCTCACCGCCGGAATTCTGGCTAGCACGCAATGAGCAGTTCTTC. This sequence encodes CASSPPEFWLARNEQFF.

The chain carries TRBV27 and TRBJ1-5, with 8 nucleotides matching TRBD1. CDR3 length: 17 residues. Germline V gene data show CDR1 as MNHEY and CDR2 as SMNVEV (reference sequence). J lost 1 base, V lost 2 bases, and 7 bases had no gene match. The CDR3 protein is CASSLRLDRVSNQPQHF. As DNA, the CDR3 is TGTGCCAGCAGTTTACGCCTGGACAGGGTCAGCAATCAGCCCCAGCATTTT.

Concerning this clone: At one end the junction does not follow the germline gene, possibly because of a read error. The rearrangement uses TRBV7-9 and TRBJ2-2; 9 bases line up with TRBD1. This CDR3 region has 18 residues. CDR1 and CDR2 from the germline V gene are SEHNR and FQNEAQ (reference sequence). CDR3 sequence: CSSRPTVPGQGFTGELFF. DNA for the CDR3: TGTTCCAGCAGGCCAACGGTCCCGGGACAGGGTTTCACCGGGGAGCTGTTTTTT.

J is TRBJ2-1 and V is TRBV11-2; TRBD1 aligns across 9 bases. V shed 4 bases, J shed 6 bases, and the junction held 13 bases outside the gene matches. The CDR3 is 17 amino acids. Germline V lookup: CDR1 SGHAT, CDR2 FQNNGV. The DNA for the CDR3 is TGTGCCAGCAGCTCCATACAGGGGGCGATTTTGGGCAATGAGCAGTTCTTC. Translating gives CASSSIQGAILGNEQFF. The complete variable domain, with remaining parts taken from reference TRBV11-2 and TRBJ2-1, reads EAGVAQSPRYKIIEKRQSVAFWCNPISGHATLYWYQQILGQGPKLLIQFQNNGVVDDSQLPKDRFSAERLKGVDSTLKIQPAKLEDSAVYLCASSSIQGAILGNEQFFGPGTRLTVL.

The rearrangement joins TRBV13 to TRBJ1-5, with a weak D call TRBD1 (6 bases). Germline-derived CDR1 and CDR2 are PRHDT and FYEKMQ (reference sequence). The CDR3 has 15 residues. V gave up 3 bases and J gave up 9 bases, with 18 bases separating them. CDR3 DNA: TGTGCCAGCAGCTTCGGTTCAGGGGATGGGAGGCCCCAGCATTTT. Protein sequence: CASSFGSGDGRPQHF. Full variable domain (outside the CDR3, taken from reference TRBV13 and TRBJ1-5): AAGVIQSPRHLIKEKRETATLKCYPIPRHDTVYWYQQGPGQDPQFLISFYEKMQSDKGSIPDRFSAQQFSDYHSELNMSSLELGDSALYFCASSFGSGDGRPQHFGDGTRLSIL.

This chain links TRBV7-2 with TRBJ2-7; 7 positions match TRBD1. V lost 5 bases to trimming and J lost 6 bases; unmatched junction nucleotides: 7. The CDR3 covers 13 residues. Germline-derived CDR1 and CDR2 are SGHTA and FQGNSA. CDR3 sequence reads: CASSIGTAFEQYF. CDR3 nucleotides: TGTGCCAGCAGCATCGGGACAGCGTTCGAGCAGTACTTC.

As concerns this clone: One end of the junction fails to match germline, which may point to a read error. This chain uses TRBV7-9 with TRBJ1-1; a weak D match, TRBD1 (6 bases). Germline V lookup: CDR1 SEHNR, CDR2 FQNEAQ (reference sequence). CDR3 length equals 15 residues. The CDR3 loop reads CSSSLVGGGVTEAFF. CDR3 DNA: TGTTCCAGCAGCTTAGTTGGGGGGGGCGTTACTGAAGCTTTCTTT.

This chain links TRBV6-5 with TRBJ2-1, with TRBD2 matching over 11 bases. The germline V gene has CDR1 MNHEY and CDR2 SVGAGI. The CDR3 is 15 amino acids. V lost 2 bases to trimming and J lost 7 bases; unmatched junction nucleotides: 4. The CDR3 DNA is TGTGCCAGCAGTTACGACGGGACTAGCGGAAATGAGCAGTTCTTC. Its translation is CASSYDGTSGNEQFF.

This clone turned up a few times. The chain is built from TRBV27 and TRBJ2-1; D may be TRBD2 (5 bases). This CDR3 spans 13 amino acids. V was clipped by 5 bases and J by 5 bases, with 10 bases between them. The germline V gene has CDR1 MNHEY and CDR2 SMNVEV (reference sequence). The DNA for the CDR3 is TGTGCCAGCAGTCCATGGGGAGACAATGAGCAGTTCTTC. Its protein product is CASSPWGDNEQFF.

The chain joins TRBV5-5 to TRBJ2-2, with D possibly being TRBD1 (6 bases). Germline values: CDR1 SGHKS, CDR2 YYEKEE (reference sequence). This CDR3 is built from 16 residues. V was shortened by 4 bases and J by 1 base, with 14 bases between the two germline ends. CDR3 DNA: TGTGCCAGCAGCGCCAACCCAGGGGAGAACACCGGGGAGCTGTTTTTT. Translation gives CASSANPGENTGELFF.

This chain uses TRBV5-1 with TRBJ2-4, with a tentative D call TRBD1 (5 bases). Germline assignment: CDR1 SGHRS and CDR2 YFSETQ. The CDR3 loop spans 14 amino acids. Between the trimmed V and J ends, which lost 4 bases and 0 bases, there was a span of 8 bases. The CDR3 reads CASSPGLAKNIQYF. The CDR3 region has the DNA TGCGCCAGCAGCCCAGGGCTAGCCAAAAACATTCAGTACTTC. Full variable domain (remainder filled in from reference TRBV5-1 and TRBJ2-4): KAGVTQTPRYLIKTRGQQVTLSCSPISGHRSVSWYQQTPGQGLQFLFEYFSETQRNKGNFPGRFSGRQFSNSRSEMNVSTLELGDSALYLCASSPGLAKNIQYFGAGTRLSVL.

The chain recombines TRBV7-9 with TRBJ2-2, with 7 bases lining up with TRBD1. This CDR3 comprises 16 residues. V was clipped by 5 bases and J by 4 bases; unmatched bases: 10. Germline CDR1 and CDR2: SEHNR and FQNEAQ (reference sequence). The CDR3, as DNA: TGTGCCAGCAGCCAGTTCCCACAGGGGTCCACCGGGGAGCTGTTTTTT. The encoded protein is CASSQFPQGSTGELFF.

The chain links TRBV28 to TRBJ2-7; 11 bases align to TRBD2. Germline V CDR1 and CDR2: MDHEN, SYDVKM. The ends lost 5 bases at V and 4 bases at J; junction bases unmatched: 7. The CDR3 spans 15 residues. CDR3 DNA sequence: TGTGCCAGCAGTGAAACTAGCGGGAGAACGTACGAGCAGTACTTC. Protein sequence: CASSETSGRTYEQYF. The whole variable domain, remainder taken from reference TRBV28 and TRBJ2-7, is DVKVTQSSRYLVKRTGEKVFLECVQDMDHENMFWYRQDPGLGLRLIYFSYDVKMKEKGDIPEGYSVSREKKERFSLILESASTNQTSMYLCASSETSGRTYEQYFGPGTRLTVT.

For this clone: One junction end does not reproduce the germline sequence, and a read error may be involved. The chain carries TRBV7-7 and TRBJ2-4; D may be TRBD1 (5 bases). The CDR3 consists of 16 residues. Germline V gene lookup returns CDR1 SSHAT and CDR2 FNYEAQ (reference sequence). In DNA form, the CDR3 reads TGTGCCAGCAGCTTTAGGACATCCGTAGCCAAAAACAGTCAGTACTTC. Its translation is CASSFRTSVAKNSQYF.

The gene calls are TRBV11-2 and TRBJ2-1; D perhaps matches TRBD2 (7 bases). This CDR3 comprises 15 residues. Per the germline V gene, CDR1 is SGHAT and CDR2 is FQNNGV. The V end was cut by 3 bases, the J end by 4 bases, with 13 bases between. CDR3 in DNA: TGTGCCAGCAGCTTGGGTGGGGGGGCATACAATGAGCAGTTCTTC. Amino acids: CASSLGGGAYNEQFF.

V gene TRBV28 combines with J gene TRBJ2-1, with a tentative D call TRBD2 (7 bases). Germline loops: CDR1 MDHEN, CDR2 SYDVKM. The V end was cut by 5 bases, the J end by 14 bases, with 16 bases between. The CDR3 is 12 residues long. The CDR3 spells CASSPRGGAKFF. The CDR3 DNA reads TGTGCCAGCAGTCCACGAGGGGGGGCCAAGTTCTTC.